These 8 T cell receptor beta chains were sequenced from one sample in a study of cytomegalovirus exposure and HLA in healthy donors. Vbeta (60) and Jbeta (13) primers were used in the PCR. The repertoire was sequenced with immunoSEQ multiplex PCR; TCRdb's copy has only in-frame clones and lacks some. Of some 220,000 clones in the sample, about 88% were seen once. The sequenced sample consisted of PBMCs. These receptor sequences come from a girl aged 2-10 years in good health and CMV-seronegative.

The chain uses TRBV29-1 and TRBJ2-1; 9 bases are shared with TRBD2. Trimming removed 4 bases from V and 9 bases from J; junction bases left unmatched: 10. From germline, CDR1 is SQVTM and CDR2 ANQGSEA. CDR3 length equals 14 residues. This CDR3 is CSVAFSSGKSEQFF. For the CDR3, the DNA is TGCAGCGTTGCATTCTCTAGCGGGAAATCTGAGCAGTTCTTC.

The sample holds one count of this clone. The chain carries TRBV5-1 and TRBJ2-3, with 7 bases that match TRBD2. The CDR3 extends over 15 amino acids. V gave up 1 base and J gave up 8 bases; unmatched junction bases: 10. CDR1 and CDR2 from the germline V gene are SGHRS and YFSETQ. The chain's CDR3 is CASSLRLAVQGTQYF. The CDR3 DNA sequence: TGCGCCAGCAGCTTGCGGCTAGCGGTGCAAGGTACGCAGTATTTT.

The chain combines TRBV7-2 with TRBJ2-2; 7 nucleotides match TRBD2. The CDR3 totals 16 residues. Germline loops: CDR1 SGHTA, CDR2 FQGNSA. Trimming took 4 bases from V and 3 from J; bases not matched to a gene: 8. CDR3 protein: CASSSYRGVDTGELFF. CDR3 bases: TGTGCCAGCAGCTCCTACCGGGGGGTGGACACCGGGGAGCTGTTTTTT.

The chain recombines TRBV5-5 with TRBJ1-2, with D possibly being TRBD1 (5 bases). Germline values: CDR1 SGHKS, CDR2 YYEKEE (reference sequence). Trimming shortened V by 2 bases and J by 4 bases, and 15 bases separated the two germline ends. The CDR3 consists of 15 residues. DNA of the CDR3: TGTGCCAGCAGCTTCGCTACCGGGACTTCCTATGGCTACACCTTC. Amino acids: CASSFATGTSYGYTF.

The chain uses TRBV19 and TRBJ1-4; D might be TRBD1 (5 bases). The length of the CDR3 is 17 residues. V lost 2 bases and J lost 0, with 13 bases in between. Germline assignment: CDR1 LNHDA and CDR2 SQIVND (reference sequence). CDR3: CASSIKGLSATNEKLFF. The CDR3 DNA is TGTGCCAGTAGTATAAAGGGACTTTCGGCAACTAATGAAAAACTGTTTTTT.

The chain combines TRBV2 with TRBJ2-5, with D possibly being TRBD1 (6 bases). Germline V gene sequence: CDR1 SNHLY, CDR2 FYNNEI. CDR3 length: 14 residues. The V end was cut by 3 bases, the J end by 5 bases, with 13 bases between. This chain's CDR3 is CASSDANRVETQYF. CDR3 in DNA: TGTGCCAGCAGTGACGCGAACAGGGTGGAGACCCAGTACTTC.

The table lists this clone with a few counts. The chain couples TRBV10-3 to TRBJ2-1; D perhaps matches TRBD2 (6 bases). The length of the CDR3 is 13 residues. Trimming removed 8 bases from V and 4 bases from J, with 12 bases in between. CDR1 and CDR2 (germline): ENHRY, SYGVKD. The CDR3: CAIGGTSYNEQFF. CDR3 coding DNA: TGTGCCATCGGAGGGACTTCATACAATGAGCAGTTCTTC.

The CDR3 DNA is TGTGCCAGCAGCTCCGTAGGGGGGAACACTGAAGCTTTCTTT. Its protein is CASSSVGGNTEAFF. The gene calls are TRBV7-9 and TRBJ1-1; possibly TRBD1 for D (6 bases). The V end lost 4 bases, the J end lost 1 base, and 10 bases lay between the germline ends. This CDR3 region has 14 residues. Germline values: CDR1 SEHNR, CDR2 FQNEAQ (reference sequence).